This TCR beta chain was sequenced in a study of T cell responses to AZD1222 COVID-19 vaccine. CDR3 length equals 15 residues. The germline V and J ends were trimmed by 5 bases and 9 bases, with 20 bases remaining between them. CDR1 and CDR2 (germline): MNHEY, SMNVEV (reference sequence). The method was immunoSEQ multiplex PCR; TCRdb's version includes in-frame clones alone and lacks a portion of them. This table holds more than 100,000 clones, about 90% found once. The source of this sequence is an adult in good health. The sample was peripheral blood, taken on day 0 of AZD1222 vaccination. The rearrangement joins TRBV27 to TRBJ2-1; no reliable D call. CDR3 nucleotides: TGTGCCAGCAGTCTCGAAGAAGGACCCTCGGGTGAGCAGTTCTTC. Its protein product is CASSLEEGPSGEQFF.